This T cell receptor beta chain derives from a study of blood T cell repertoires in COVID-19. Germline assignment: CDR1 SGDLS and CDR2 YYNGEE. V trimming: 0 bases; J trimming: 5 bases; junction bases outside the gene matches: 5. The CDR3 is 15 residues long. Clones were sequenced by immunoSEQ multiplex PCR, and TCRdb holds only the in-frame ones, with some missing. Here the sample spans about 270,000 clones, 75% to 85% being singletons. This rearrangement joins TRBV9 to TRBJ2-7; 10 nucleotides line up with TRBD2. The TCR was taken from a woman between 45 and 65 years old with acute COVID-19. The sequenced sample consisted of PBMCs or T cells enriched from blood (not recorded which). The CDR3 here is CASSVVAGGFDEQYF. The CDR3 DNA is TGTGCCAGCAGCGTAGTAGCGGGGGGCTTTGACGAGCAGTACTTC.